Shown below are 11 T cell receptor beta chains from a single sample sequenced in a study of blood T cell repertoires in COVID-19. Assay used: immunoSEQ multiplex PCR; TCRdb lists only in-frame clones, some missing. The table shows tens of thousands of clones, with less than 95% occurring only once. Sample: peripheral blood. The receptor source for this set is a man over 45 with COVID-19, enrolled during active disease.

This chain joins TRBV19 and TRBJ1-5, with D perhaps matching TRBD1 (5 bases). There are 14 residues in the CDR3. Germline V CDR1 and CDR2: LNHDA, SQIVND (reference sequence). Trimming stripped 8 bases from V and 0 bases from J, with 11 bases between. CDR3 loop: CASSRDSSNQPQHF. The CDR3 DNA reads as TGTGCCAGTTCCAGGGATTCTAGCAATCAGCCCCAGCATTTT. The full variable domain, with the rest looked up from reference TRBV19 and TRBJ1-5, is DGGITQSPKYLFRKEGQNVTLSCEQNLNHDAMYWYRQDPGQGLRLIYYSQIVNDFQKGDIAEGYSVSREKKESFPLTVTSAQKNPTAFYLCASSRDSSNQPQHFGDGTRLSIL.

The chain uses TRBV7-9 and TRBJ1-1, with D unresolved. The V end lost 5 bases, the J end lost 0 bases, and 7 bases lay between the germline ends. CDR1 is SEHNR, CDR2 FQNEAQ, per germline (reference sequence). CDR3 length: 13 residues. The CDR3 sequence: CASSGLMNTEAFF. CDR3 bases: TGTGCCAGCAGCGGACTGATGAACACTGAAGCTTTCTTT.

The V gene is TRBV28, the J gene TRBJ1-1, with D uncertain. Germline V lookup: CDR1 MDHEN, CDR2 SYDVKM. The CDR3 spans 12 residues. V dropped 6 bases and J dropped 2 bases, with 7 bases sitting between them. For the CDR3, the DNA is TGTGCCAGCAGGAGTGTTAACACTGAAGCTTTCTTT. Protein sequence: CASRSVNTEAFF.

V and J are TRBV9 and TRBJ2-5; a possible D gene is TRBD2 (5 bases). Germline V gene data show CDR1 as SGDLS and CDR2 as YYNGEE. V dropped 0 bases and J dropped 2 bases, with 8 bases sitting between them. The length of the CDR3 is 14 residues. CDR3 region: CASSVDLAQETQYF. The CDR3 DNA follows: TGTGCCAGCAGCGTAGATCTAGCACAAGAGACCCAGTACTTC.

This chain uses TRBV24-1 with TRBJ2-3, with 7 bases lining up with TRBD2. This CDR3 has 18 amino acids. Losses at the gene ends were 1 base for V and 2 bases for J; bases not matched to a gene: 11. CDR1 is KGHDR and CDR2 is SFDVKD in the germline V gene. The CDR3 DNA reads as TGTGCCACCAGTGATTTTGGGGGTGCGGGGGATATCACAGATACGCAGTATTTT. Translating gives CATSDFGGAGDITDTQYF.

The V call is TRBV27, the J call TRBJ1-2, with 7 bases lining up with TRBD1. The J segment lost 4 bases and the V segment lost 5 bases, leaving 10 bases of the junction unmatched. The CDR3 is made up of 15 amino acids. From germline, CDR1 is MNHEY and CDR2 SMNVEV (reference sequence). In nucleotides, the CDR3 is TGTGCCAGCAGTCAGCATCGACAGGGTGGCTATGGCTACACCTTC. Translating gives CASSQHRQGGYGYTF.

Note on this clone: Other DNA sequences of this sample code for an identical CDR3. This sequence joins TRBV5-1 and TRBJ1-1, with D perhaps TRBD1 (6 bases). The germline V gene encodes CDR1 SGHRS and CDR2 YFSETQ. V lost 3 bases, J lost 1 base, and 10 bases lay in between. CDR3 length: 14 residues. In DNA, the CDR3 is TGCGCCAGCAGCTCGCAGGGGCAGAACACTGAAGCTTTCTTT. Protein: CASSSQGQNTEAFF.

This chain connects TRBV7-8 to TRBJ1-1; TRBD1 might be the D (5 bases). Germline V lookup: CDR1 SGHVS, CDR2 FQNEAQ. This CDR3 region has 13 residues. Trimming removed 1 base at V and 4 bases at J, with 7 bases between. The CDR3 DNA reads TGTGCCAGCAGCTTAGGGGGGGGCACTGAAGCTTTCTTT. Translated: CASSLGGGTEAFF.

The chain employs TRBV7-2 and TRBJ1-2; 10 bases line up with TRBD1. CDR3 length equals 16 residues. Germline lookup yields CDR1 SGHTA and CDR2 FQGNSA. V shed 5 bases, J shed 0 bases, and the junction held 6 bases outside the gene matches. The DNA for the CDR3 is TGTGCCAGCAGCCCGGGGGACAGGGGACCTAACTATGGCTACACCTTC. Protein: CASSPGDRGPNYGYTF.

V gene TRBV6-5 combines with J gene TRBJ1-2; TRBD1 might be the D (6 bases). The CDR3 totals 13 residues. The germline gives CDR1 MNHEY, CDR2 SVGAGI. V was shortened by 3 bases and J by 8 bases, with 13 bases between the two germline ends. The CDR3 reads CASSYPGALGYTF. Written as DNA, the CDR3 is TGTGCCAGCAGTTATCCAGGGGCACTAGGCTACACCTTC.

This clone is a singleton in its sample. The chain is built from TRBV15 and TRBJ2-1, with TRBD2 matching over 11 bases. The germline V gene encodes CDR1 LNHNV and CDR2 YYDKDF (reference sequence). Trimming took 0 bases from V and 2 from J; bases not matched to a gene: 3. This CDR3 spans 17 amino acids. CDR3 in DNA: TGTGCCACCAGCAGAGAGACTAGCGGGATTGCCTACAATGAGCAGTTCTTC. This gives the protein CATSRETSGIAYNEQFF.